This T cell receptor beta chain is drawn from a study of memory CD4+ T cells and cytomegalovirus serostatus. Study as a whole: This sample comes from healthy Belgian adults, roughly 9 CMV seropositive, roughly 22 seronegative.

Single viable CD3+CD4+CD8-CD45RO+ cells were sorted as the memory CD4+ T cells. CD4+ T cells were isolated by positive magnetic selection. Trimming cost V 1 base and J 5 bases, with 9 bases left between them. The V gene's germline CDR1 is SGHRS and CDR2 YFSETQ. The CDR3 covers 13 residues. The table came from immunoSEQ multiplex PCR; TCRdb's copy has only in-frame clones and leaves some out. In the table there are some 59,000 clones, approximately 78% of which are singletons. This sequence joins TRBV5-1 and TRBJ1-1; D not resolved. Material for sequencing was memory CD4+ T cells from blood. This TCR was sampled from an adult in good health and CMV-seronegative. The CDR3 region is CASSLIGRTEAFF. Written as DNA, the CDR3 is TGCGCCAGCAGCTTGATCGGCAGAACTGAAGCTTTCTTT.